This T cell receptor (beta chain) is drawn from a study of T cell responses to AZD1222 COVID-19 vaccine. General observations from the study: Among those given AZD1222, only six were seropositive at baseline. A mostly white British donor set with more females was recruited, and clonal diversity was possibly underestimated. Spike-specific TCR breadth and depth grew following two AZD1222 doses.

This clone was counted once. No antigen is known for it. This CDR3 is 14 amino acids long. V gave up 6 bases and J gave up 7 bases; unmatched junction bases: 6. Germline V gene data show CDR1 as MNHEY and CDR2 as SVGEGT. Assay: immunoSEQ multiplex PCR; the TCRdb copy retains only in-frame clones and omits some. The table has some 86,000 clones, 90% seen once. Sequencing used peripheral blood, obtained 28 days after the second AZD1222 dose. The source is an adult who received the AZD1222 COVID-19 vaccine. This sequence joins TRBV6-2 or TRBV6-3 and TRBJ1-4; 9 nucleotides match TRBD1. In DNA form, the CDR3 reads TGTGCCAGCAGCCCGCCGGGACAGGGTGAAAAACTGTTTTTT. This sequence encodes CASSPPGQGEKLFF.